This note documents a single TCR beta chain sequence. Its antigen is unknown. This sample stems from a study of shared clonotypes between healthy human individuals. Study-wide points: Around 5% was the fraction of naive CD4 clonotypes found shared across a few donors. Naive subsets tended to show greater estimated richness than memory subsets. Sampling involved blood alone; tissue repertoires likely differ.

Replicate PCRs from sorted subsets contained 200 ng DNA, which is 31,000 or so T cell genomes. Repertoires were generated with immunoSEQ multiplex PCR, while TCRdb's copy carries only in-frame clones and drops some. The data contain around 1,900,000 clones, approximately 92% of them singletons. CD8 cells classed as naive were CD45RO-negative and positively selected for CCR7, excluding terminally differentiated effector memory CD45RA+ cells. Trimming removed 1 base at V and 3 bases at J, with 7 bases between. Germline CDR1 and CDR2: MGHRA and YSYEKL. The CDR3 loop spans 14 amino acids. The source of this sequence is a man between 18 and 35 years old in good health. Some clones in this sample may be carry-over from other donors' samples. Specimen: naive CD8+ T cells from PBMCs. This chain joins TRBV4-1 and TRBJ2-1, with D unresolved. The CDR3 loop is CASSQVNGYNEQFF. DNA of the CDR3: TGCGCCAGCAGCCAAGTCAACGGCTACAATGAGCAGTTCTTC.